This TCR beta chain derives from a study of shared clonotypes between healthy human individuals. Assay: immunoSEQ multiplex PCR; the TCRdb copy retains only in-frame clones and omits some. The sample holds about 2 million clones; 85% to 95% are singletons and the top ten take around 0.13%. Germline V gene sequence: CDR1 SQVTM, CDR2 ANQGSEA. The V gene lost 4 bases and the J gene lost 2 bases, with 8 bases spanning the gap. This CDR3 spans 13 amino acids. Of note for this clone: This clone may be a read error of a much larger clone one base away.

The sequenced sample consisted of naive CD4+ T cells sorted from blood. Subset specified: CD45RA+ positively selected. The chain employs TRBV29-1 and TRBJ2-2; no clear D gene. This sequence originates from a man aged 18 to 29 in good health. CDR3 nucleotide sequence: TGCAGCGTTGGGAGCCTCAACACCGGGGAGCTGTTTTTT. Translated: CSVGSLNTGELFF.